These 20 T cell receptor beta chains share one sample of origin, sequenced in a study of T cells in localized non-small cell lung cancer (dated by TCRdb to about 2020). The method was the immunoSEQ multiplex PCR assay. TCRdb took over this immuneACCESS table, retaining in-frame rearrangements with V and J assigned. Such tables are incomplete; in checked studies, under half of the missing clones stem from an unresolved V gene, and the remainder is unexplained. The sample includes thousands of clones, with around 28% observed a single time. The ten largest clones take up roughly 15% of the sample. The sequencing here drew on normal lung tissue next to the tumor, taken before any cancer treatment. The source of these receptors is a woman aged 40-70 years with stage II squamous cell lung carcinoma.

In this sample, this clone turned up a few times. This rearrangement joins TRBV7-2 to TRBJ1-1, with D possibly TRBD1 on 6 matching bases. V was trimmed by 1 base and J by 8 bases, leaving 11 bases between them. Germline V gene lookup returns CDR1 SGHTA and CDR2 FQGNSA. CDR3 size: 13 residues. The CDR3 spells CASSLGAGAEAFF. The CDR3 bases are TGTGCCAGCAGCTTAGGGGCAGGGGCAGAAGCTTTCTTT.

This clone was counted between two and nine times. The chain joins TRBV13 to TRBJ1-1, with 8 bases matching TRBD1. V trimming: 0 bases; J trimming: 4 bases; junction bases outside the gene matches: 4. Looked up from germline, CDR1 is PRHDT and CDR2 is FYEKMQ (reference sequence). This CDR3 comprises 15 residues. The CDR3 sequence: CASSLGQGEGTEAFF. For the CDR3, the DNA is TGTGCCAGCAGCTTAGGACAGGGGGAGGGCACTGAAGCTTTCTTT.

This clone was observed a handful of times. This chain uses TRBV30 with TRBJ2-7, with D possibly being TRBD1 (5 bases). This CDR3 is 15 amino acids long. Germline V lookup: CDR1 GTSNPN, CDR2 SVGIG (reference sequence). Trimming cost V 5 bases and J 3 bases, with 20 bases left between them. This CDR3 is CAWDHADRINYEQYF. The CDR3 region has the DNA TGTGCCTGGGACCACGCAGACAGAATAAACTACGAGCAGTACTTC.

This clone was observed a handful of times. The DNA has a base that is unclear or was not read; X is used for its residue. V usage is TRBV28 and J usage is TRBJ1-2; 9 bases align to TRBD1. The CDR3 runs 13 residues. Trimming took 6 bases from V and 5 from J; bases not matched to a gene: 4. Germline CDR1 is MDHEN and CDR2 is SYDVKM. The CDR3 nucleotides read TGTGCCAGCAGCCTGGACAGGGGKTATGGCTACACCTTC. Translated: CASSLDRXYGYTF. The full CDR3 protein is CASSLDRGYGYTF.

This clone was seen a handful of times. The V gene is TRBV28, the J gene TRBJ1-6; maybe TRBD1 (5 bases). Germline lookup yields CDR1 MDHEN and CDR2 SYDVKM. V was pared by 6 bases and J by 6 bases, with 18 bases between. This CDR3 comprises 16 residues. The CDR3 protein is CASRMGPGPTNSPLHF. The CDR3 DNA is TGTGCCAGCAGGATGGGACCGGGACCCACTAATTCACCCCTCCACTTT. Using reference TRBV28 and TRBJ1-6 for the parts outside the CDR3, the full variable domain is DVKVTQSSRYLVKRTGEKVFLECVQDMDHENMFWYRQDPGLGLRLIYFSYDVKMKEKGDIPEGYSVSREKKERFSLILESASTNQTSMYLCASRMGPGPTNSPLHFGNGTRLTVT.

This clone was seen a handful of times. The chain combines TRBV1 with TRBJ2-7. TRBV1 constitutes a pseudogene. The CDR3 runs 14 residues. CDR3 in amino acids: CASSGAEDSYEQYF. In DNA, the CDR3 is TGCGCCAGCAGCGGGGCGGAGGACTCCTACGAGCAGTACTTC.

This clone is classed as large (0.1 to 1%). This chain uses TRBV28 with TRBJ2-1, with 8 nucleotides matching TRBD1. Germline lookup yields CDR1 MDHEN and CDR2 SYDVKM. This CDR3 region has 15 residues. V trimming: 2 bases; J trimming: 9 bases; junction bases outside the gene matches: 9. CDR3 bases: TGTGCCAGCAGTTTACAGGGGGCCGCTGTGCGTGAGCAGTTCTTC. This gives the protein CASSLQGAAVREQFF.

In DNA form, the CDR3 reads TGTGCCAGTAGCAGCCCCATTACAGGGGGTTCCCCCTACGAGCAGTACTTC. This sequence encodes CASSSPITGGSPYEQYF. The chain uses TRBV19 and TRBJ2-7, with 8 bases identical to TRBD1. Germline V gene data show CDR1 as LNHDA and CDR2 as SQIVND (reference sequence). Trimming took 6 bases from V and 2 from J; bases not matched to a gene: 15. The CDR3 loop spans 17 amino acids.

This clone was seen a handful of times. The gene calls are TRBV28 and TRBJ2-7; 8 bases are shared with TRBD2. Germline CDR1 reads MDHEN; CDR2 reads SYDVKM. The CDR3 is 16 residues long. V lost 5 bases, J lost 2 bases, and 11 bases stayed unmatched. In DNA, the CDR3 is TGTGCCAGCAGTCCAGGTAGCGGGGCCTCAACCTACGAGCAGTACTTC. Translated, it gives CASSPGSGASTYEQYF.

V and J are TRBV29-1 and TRBJ1-2; tentative D call: TRBD1 (5 bases). This CDR3 comprises 13 residues. V was cut by 2 bases and J by 7 bases, with 14 bases left in between. Germline loops: CDR1 SQVTM, CDR2 ANQGSEA. As DNA, the CDR3 is TGCAGCGTTGAAAAACGGGGGTTAGGTGGCTACACCTTC. This translates into CSVEKRGLGGYTF. Full variable domain (rest looked up from reference TRBV29-1 and TRBJ1-2): SAVISQKPSRDICQRGTSLTIQCQVDSQVTMMFWYRQQPGQSLTLIATANQGSEATYESGFVIDKFPISRPNLTFSTLTVSNMSPEDSSIYLCSVEKRGLGGYTFGSGTRLTVV.

The V call is TRBV6-8, the J call TRBJ2-1, with 9 bases that match TRBD1. The CDR3 consists of 16 residues. Germline lookup yields CDR1 MNHGY and CDR2 SAAAGT. V dropped 6 bases and J dropped 5; count of bases not matched to a gene: 11. The CDR3 loop reads CASSPLSGQGNNEQFF. The CDR3 region has the DNA TGTGCCAGCAGCCCACTATCCGGACAGGGGAACAATGAGCAGTTCTTC.

The sample holds a few counts of this clone. The J gene is TRBJ1-1, the V gene TRBV6-8; D perhaps matches TRBD1 (5 bases). V dropped 5 bases and J dropped 1 base, with 8 bases sitting between them. Germline loops: CDR1 MNHGY, CDR2 SAAAGT. There are 13 residues in the CDR3. The CDR3 sequence is CASSPRENTEAFF. CDR3 sequence (DNA): TGTGCCAGCAGTCCCAGGGAGAACACTGAAGCTTTCTTT.

This clone has only a few counts. The chain recombines TRBV7-1 with TRBJ2-4, with TRBD2 matching 8 bases. TRBV7-1 is known as an ORF, though its function is uncertain. CDR3 length: 16 residues. Trimming cost V 5 bases and J 5 bases; bases outside gene matches: 11. The CDR3 loop is CASSPGAGAGENIQYF. CDR3 bases: TGTGCCAGCAGCCCAGGAGCGGGAGCGGGCGAAAACATTCAGTACTTC.

This sequence joins TRBV6-8 and TRBJ1-1; D is ambiguous. Germline values: CDR1 MNHGY, CDR2 SAAAGT. Trimming shortened V by 0 bases and J by 10 bases, and 12 bases separated the two germline ends. The length of the CDR3 is 13 residues. The CDR3 spells CASSYSKRERAFF. DNA for the CDR3: TGTGCCAGCAGTTACTCTAAACGGGAAAGAGCTTTCTTT.

V is TRBV18 and J is TRBJ2-1, with D unresolved. Looked up from germline, CDR1 is KGHSH and CDR2 is LQKENI. Trimming took off 6 bases at V and 6 bases at J, with 15 bases between the two ends. The CDR3 is made up of 14 amino acids. The CDR3 region is CASSPPTSSNEQFF. CDR3 nucleotide sequence: TGTGCCAGCTCGCCCCCGACGTCCAGCAATGAGCAGTTCTTC.

This clone was detected a few times. The CDR3 protein is CASSEAGWNQPQHF. In DNA, the CDR3 is TGTGCCAGCAGTGAAGCAGGGTGGAATCAGCCCCAGCATTTT. V and J are TRBV6-1 and TRBJ1-5, with D unresolved. The CDR3 has 14 residues. Trimming stripped 0 bases from V and 4 bases from J, with 7 bases between. The V gene's germline CDR1 is MNHNS and CDR2 SASEGT.

This chain connects TRBV28 to TRBJ1-1; 7 bases are shared with TRBD1. This CDR3 region has 14 residues. V trimming: 4 bases; J trimming: 0 bases; junction bases outside the gene matches: 2. CDR1 and CDR2 from the germline V gene are MDHEN and SYDVKM. CDR3 region: CASSSDRVNTEAFF. The CDR3 bases are TGTGCCAGCAGTTCAGACAGGGTGAACACTGAAGCTTTCTTT.

The chain employs TRBV6-8 and TRBJ1-4; D may be TRBD1 (6 bases). This CDR3 region has 15 residues. Looked up from germline, CDR1 is MNHGY and CDR2 is SAAAGT. With 4 bases removed from V and 7 bases from J, the gap between germline ends came to 16 bases. The CDR3 here is CASSLLQGSGEKLFF. The DNA for the CDR3 is TGTGCCAGCAGTTTACTCCAGGGGAGTGGTGAAAAACTGTTTTTT.

The table lists this clone with a few counts. The chain employs TRBV19 and TRBJ1-3; D is unresolved. Trimming removed 4 bases from V and 0 bases from J, with 16 bases in between. This CDR3 spans 17 amino acids. Germline values: CDR1 LNHDA, CDR2 SQIVND (reference sequence). The DNA for the CDR3 is TGTGCCAGTAGTAACCGGACCCAAGGGAGCTCTGGAAACACCATATATTTT. Residues: CASSNRTQGSSGNTIYF.

This clone came up a few times. The rearrangement joins TRBV6-8 to TRBJ1-1; 7 bases are shared with TRBD1. The CDR3 is made up of 15 amino acids. The V and J ends lost 5 bases and 1 base, in that order; junction bases with no gene match: 7. Germline assignment: CDR1 MNHGY and CDR2 SAAAGT. The CDR3 reads CASSDQTGWNTEAFF. As DNA, the CDR3 is TGTGCCAGCAGTGACCAGACAGGGTGGAACACTGAAGCTTTCTTT.